This T cell receptor beta chain was retrieved from a study of blood T cell repertoires in COVID-19. Overall study context: Spain, Italy and the United States supplied samples that represented acute and convalescent COVID-19. PBMCs, B-cell-depleted T cells, or T cells were the source of the cDNA or gDNA that made up the material.

TCRdb keeps only in-frame clones here, not all; method: immunoSEQ multiplex PCR. The sample includes just over 95,000 clones, roughly nine tenths of them seen just once. Germline V gives CDR1 SGHRS, CDR2 YFSETQ. CDR3 length equals 15 residues. V lost 4 bases to trimming and J lost 6 bases, with 19 bases between them. The V call is TRBV5-1, the J call TRBJ1-2; D is unresolved. What was sequenced was peripheral blood. The receptor's source is a man in his sixties with acute or convalescent COVID-19. DNA for the CDR3: TGCGCCAGCAGCCCGTCCCGGGCCGGGGAGGATGGCTACACCTTC. It yields the protein CASSPSRAGEDGYTF.